These T cell receptor beta chains were read from a single sample in a study of T cells in Graves' hyperthyroidism and ophthalmopathy. TCRdb reprocessed the multiplex PCR reads via MiXCR and lists one record per CDR3 protein. The top ten hold about 3.9% of the sample, which has 640,000 or so distinct CDR3 sequences, roughly 14% seen once. Sequencing was done on a sample of blood. The receptors derive from a middle-aged woman with Graves' ophthalmopathy. The CDR3 runs from the conserved cysteine through the conserved F or W. Each record gives: V gene, D gene, J gene, clone size, CDR3 DNA, CDR3 protein. D genes are given only for firm matches. Only part of the rows carry a size: once, few, many, or a class if the clone is expanded.

TRBV5-8	.	TRBJ2-7	.	TGTGCCAGCAGCCCTGCTTCTCAGGGAGGCTACGAGCAGTACTTC	CASSPASQGGYEQYF
TRBV7-9	.	TRBJ1-1	many	TGTGCCAGCAGACTCGGGCTTGGCACTGAAGCTTTCTTT	CASRLGLGTEAFF
TRBV20-1	.	TRBJ2-5	.	TGCAGTGCTAGTCCAGGGTTGTCGCAAGAGACCCAGTACTTC	CSASPGLSQETQYF
TRBV14	.	TRBJ1-1	many	TGTGCCAGCAGCCACCTCACCATCAGCAACGAAGCTTTCTTT	CASSHLTISNEAFF
TRBV6-1	.	TRBJ2-6	many	TGTGCCAGCAGTGGGGGAACCTACTCTGGGGCCAACGTCCTGACTTTC	CASSGGTYSGANVLTF
TRBV28	TRBD1	TRBJ2-5	.	TGTGCCACCGATGACACAGGGGCGGTGACCCAGTACTTC	CATDDTGAVTQYF
TRBV19	TRBD2	TRBJ2-4	few	TGTGCCAGTAGTATGCTAGCGGGAGGCCCGAGTTTGAGAAACATTCAGTACTTC	CASSMLAGGPSLRNIQYF
TRBV12-3/TRBV12-4	TRBD1	TRBJ2-5	few	TGTGCCAGCAGTTTAAGGCGGGGGACAGGGGTCGAGACCCAGTACTTC	CASSLRRGTGVETQYF
TRBV7-9	.	TRBJ1-1	many	TGTGCCAGCAGCTCCCACCTGGGGAGAAACACTGAAGCTTTCTTT	CASSSHLGRNTEAFF
TRBV20-1	TRBD2	TRBJ2-7	few	TGCAGTTCGGGGACTAGCGGGAGCTCCTACGAGCAGTACTTC	CSSGTSGSSYEQYF
TRBV28	TRBD1	TRBJ2-5	many	TGTGCCAGCAGTTCCCGTAAGGGACAGGCATTAGAGACCCAGTACTTC	CASSSRKGQALETQYF
TRBV6-5	.	TRBJ2-5	once	TGTGCCAGCGGGGGGATGGCAGAGACCCAGTACTTC	CASGGMAETQYF
TRBV6-2/TRBV6-3	TRBD2	TRBJ2-5	many	TGTGCCAGCAGACGAGCGGGAGGGACACAAGAGACCCAGTACTTC	CASRRAGGTQETQYF
TRBV6-2/TRBV6-3	TRBD2	TRBJ2-7	many	TGTGCCAGCAGTTTAACGGGAGGTATATTCTACGAGCAGTACTTC	CASSLTGGIFYEQYF
TRBV7-9	TRBD2	TRBJ2-5	many	TGTGCCAGCAGCTTAGCGAGCGGGAGGGCCACAGAGACCCAGTACTTC	CASSLASGRATETQYF
TRBV28	TRBD2	TRBJ2-5	many	TGTGCCAGCAGCCGTAGCGGGAGCACGGAGACCCAGTACTTC	CASSRSGSTETQYF
TRBV6-5	.	TRBJ2-7	many	TGTGCCAGCAGACAGACATTTACCACCTACGAGCAGTACTTC	CASRQTFTTYEQYF
TRBV15	TRBD2	TRBJ2-7	.	TGTGCCACTAGACTAGCGGGAGGGCCCGGCTACGAGCAGTACTTC	CATRLAGGPGYEQYF
TRBV5-8	.	TRBJ1-1	many	TGTGCCAGCAGCTCATGGTTGAACACTGAAGCTTTCTTT	CASSSWLNTEAFF
TRBV6-1	TRBD1	TRBJ2-2	.	TGTGCCAGCAGGCTACAGGACAGGGACACCGGGGAGCTGTTTTTT	CASRLQDRDTGELFF
TRBV28	.	TRBJ2-6	few	TGTGCCAGTGCACTCTCTGGGGCCAACGTCCTGACTTTC	CASALSGANVLTF
TRBV7-2	TRBD1	TRBJ2-7	many	TGTGCCAGCAGCTTGCAGCTAACGGACAGGGTTGTCTACGAGCAGTACTTC	CASSLQLTDRVVYEQYF
TRBV6-5	TRBD1	TRBJ1-2	many	TGTGCCAGCAGTTACCGGACAGGGGGCTGGGGCTACACCTTC	CASSYRTGGWGYTF
TRBV5-1	TRBD2	TRBJ2-7	many	TGCGCCAGCAGCCCGTATCCGGGGACTAGCTCCTACGAGCAGTACTTC	CASSPYPGTSSYEQYF